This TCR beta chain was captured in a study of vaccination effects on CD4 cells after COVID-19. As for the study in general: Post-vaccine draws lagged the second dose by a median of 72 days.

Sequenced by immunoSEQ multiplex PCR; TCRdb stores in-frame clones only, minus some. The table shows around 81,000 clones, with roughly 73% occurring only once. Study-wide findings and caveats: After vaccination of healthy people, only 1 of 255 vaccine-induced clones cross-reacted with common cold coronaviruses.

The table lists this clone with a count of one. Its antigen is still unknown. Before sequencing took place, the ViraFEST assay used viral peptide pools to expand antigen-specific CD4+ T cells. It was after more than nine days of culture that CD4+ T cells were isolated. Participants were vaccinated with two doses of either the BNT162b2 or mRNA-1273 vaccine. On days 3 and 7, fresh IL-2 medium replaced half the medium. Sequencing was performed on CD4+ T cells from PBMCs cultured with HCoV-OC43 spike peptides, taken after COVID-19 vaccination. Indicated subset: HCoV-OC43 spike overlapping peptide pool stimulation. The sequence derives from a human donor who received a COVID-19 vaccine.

In DNA, the CDR3 is TGCGCCAGCAGACTATACGATCACAATGAGCAGTTCTTC. Amino acid sequence: CASRLYDHNEQFF. The chain couples TRBV5-1 to TRBJ2-1; D ambiguous. CDR3 length: 13 amino acids. Germline V lookup: CDR1 SGHRS, CDR2 YFSETQ. V shed 5 bases and J shed 5 bases, with 11 bases lying between them.